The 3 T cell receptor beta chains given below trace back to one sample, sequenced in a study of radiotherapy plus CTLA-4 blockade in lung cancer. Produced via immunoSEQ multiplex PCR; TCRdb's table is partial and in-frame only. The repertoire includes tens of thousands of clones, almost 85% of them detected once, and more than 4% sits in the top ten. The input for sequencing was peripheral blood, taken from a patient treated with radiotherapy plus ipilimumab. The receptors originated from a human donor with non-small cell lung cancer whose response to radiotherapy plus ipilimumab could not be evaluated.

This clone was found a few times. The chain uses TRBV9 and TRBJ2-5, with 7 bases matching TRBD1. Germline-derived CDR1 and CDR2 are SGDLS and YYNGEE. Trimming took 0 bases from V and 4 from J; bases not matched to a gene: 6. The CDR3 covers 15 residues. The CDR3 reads CASSVAGTVGETQYF. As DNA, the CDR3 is TGTGCCAGCAGCGTAGCTGGGACAGTGGGAGAGACCCAGTACTTC.

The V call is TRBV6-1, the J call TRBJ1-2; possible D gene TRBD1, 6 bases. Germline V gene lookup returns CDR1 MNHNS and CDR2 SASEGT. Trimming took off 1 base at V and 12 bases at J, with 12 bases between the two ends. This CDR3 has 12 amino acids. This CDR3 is CASSEEGETDTF. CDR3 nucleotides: TGTGCCAGCAGTGAAGAGGGGGAGACGGACACCTTC.

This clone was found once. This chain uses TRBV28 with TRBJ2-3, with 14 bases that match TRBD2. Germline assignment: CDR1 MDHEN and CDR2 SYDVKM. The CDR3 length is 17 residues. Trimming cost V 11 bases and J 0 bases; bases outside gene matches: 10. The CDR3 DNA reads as TGTGCCGCCGGACTAGCGGGAGGAGAAACTAGCACAGATACGCAGTATTTT. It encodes CAAGLAGGETSTDTQYF.